This record covers a single TCR beta chain. Antigen specificity is unknown. The data stem from a study of T cell clones after liver transplantation. The protocol was immunoSEQ multiplex PCR, while the TCRdb copy is restricted to in-frame clones and leaves out a portion. The sample yields 65,000 to 70,000 clones, 80% to 95% seen once. Sorting of unstimulated PBMCs yielded separate CD3+CD4+ and CD3+CD8+ fractions. Findings and caveats of the study: Graft donor-reactive T cells may have migrated into the graft rather than being deleted. The donor-reactive repertoire was only partly measurable in a couple of subjects, lacking donor cells.

Sample: CD4+ T cells from blood, taken roughly 25 months after liver transplant. The clonotype originates from a human patient who received a liver transplant. Some T cells may be the graft donor's.

The CDR3 here is CASSQELRKETQYF. Written as DNA, the CDR3 is TGTGCCAGCAGCCAAGAACTGAGGAAAGAGACCCAGTACTTC. The chain joins TRBV4-2 to TRBJ2-5; D is unclear. Germline loops: CDR1 LGHNA, CDR2 YNFKEQ. The CDR3 totals 14 residues. Deletions cut 0 bases from V and 3 bases from J, with 8 bases between.